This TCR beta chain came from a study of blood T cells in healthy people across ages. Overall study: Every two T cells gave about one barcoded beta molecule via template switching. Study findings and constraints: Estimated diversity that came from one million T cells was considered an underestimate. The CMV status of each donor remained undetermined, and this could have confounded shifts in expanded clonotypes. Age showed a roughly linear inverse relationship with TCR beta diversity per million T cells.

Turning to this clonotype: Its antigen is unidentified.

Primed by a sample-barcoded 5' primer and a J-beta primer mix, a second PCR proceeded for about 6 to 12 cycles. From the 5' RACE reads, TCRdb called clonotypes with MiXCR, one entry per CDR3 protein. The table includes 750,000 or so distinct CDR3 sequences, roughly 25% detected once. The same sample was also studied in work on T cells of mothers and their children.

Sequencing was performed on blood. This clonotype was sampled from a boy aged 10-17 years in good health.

The CDR3 region has the DNA TGTGCCAGCAGTAGGCAGGGACAGAACTATGGCTACACCTTC. Translated, it gives CASSRQGQNYGYTF. J is TRBJ1-2 and V is TRBV2; TRBD1 matches at 7 bases. Germline V lookup: CDR1 SNHLY, CDR2 FYNNEI. Trimming removed 5 bases from V and 2 bases from J; junction bases left unmatched: 5. The CDR3 has 14 residues.